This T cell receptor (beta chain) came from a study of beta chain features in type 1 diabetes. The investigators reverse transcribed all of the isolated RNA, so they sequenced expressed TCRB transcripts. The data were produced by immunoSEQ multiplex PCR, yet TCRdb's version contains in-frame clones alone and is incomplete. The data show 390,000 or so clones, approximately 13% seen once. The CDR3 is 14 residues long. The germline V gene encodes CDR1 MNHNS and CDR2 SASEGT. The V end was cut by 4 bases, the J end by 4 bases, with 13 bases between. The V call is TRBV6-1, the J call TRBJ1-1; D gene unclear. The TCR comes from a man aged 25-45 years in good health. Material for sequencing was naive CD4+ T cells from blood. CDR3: CASSGGRRVTEAFF. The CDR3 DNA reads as TGTGCCAGCAGTGGTGGGCGGAGGGTCACTGAAGCTTTCTTT.